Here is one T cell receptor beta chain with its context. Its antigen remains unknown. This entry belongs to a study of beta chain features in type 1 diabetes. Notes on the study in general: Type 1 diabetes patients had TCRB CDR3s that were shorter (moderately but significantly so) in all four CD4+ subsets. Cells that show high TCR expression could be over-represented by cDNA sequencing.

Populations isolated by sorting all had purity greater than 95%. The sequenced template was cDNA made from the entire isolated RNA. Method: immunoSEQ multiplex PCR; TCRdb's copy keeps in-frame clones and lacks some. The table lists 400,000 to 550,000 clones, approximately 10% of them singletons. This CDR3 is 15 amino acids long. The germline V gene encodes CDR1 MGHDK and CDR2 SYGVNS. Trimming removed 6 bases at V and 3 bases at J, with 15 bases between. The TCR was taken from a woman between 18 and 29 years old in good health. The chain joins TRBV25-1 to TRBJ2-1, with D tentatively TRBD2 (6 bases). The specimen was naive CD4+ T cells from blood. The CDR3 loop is CASSSSGVGYNEQFF. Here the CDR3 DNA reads TGTGCCAGCAGCAGTTCGGGAGTTGGCTACAATGAGCAGTTCTTC.